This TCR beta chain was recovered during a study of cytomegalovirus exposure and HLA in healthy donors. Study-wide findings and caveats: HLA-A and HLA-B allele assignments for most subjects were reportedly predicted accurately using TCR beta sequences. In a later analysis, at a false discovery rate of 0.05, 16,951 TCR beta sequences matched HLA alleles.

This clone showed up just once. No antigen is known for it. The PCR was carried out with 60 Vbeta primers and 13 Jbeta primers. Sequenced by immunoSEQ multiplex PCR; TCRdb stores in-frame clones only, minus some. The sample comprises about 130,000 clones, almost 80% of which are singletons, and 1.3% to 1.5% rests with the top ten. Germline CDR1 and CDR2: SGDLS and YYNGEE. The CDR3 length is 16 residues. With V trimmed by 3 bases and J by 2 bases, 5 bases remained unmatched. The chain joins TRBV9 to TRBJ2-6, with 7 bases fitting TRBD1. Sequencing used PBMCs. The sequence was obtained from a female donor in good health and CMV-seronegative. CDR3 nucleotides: TGTGCCAGCAGCGAGACAGGGTCGGCTGGGGCCAACGTCCTGACTTTC. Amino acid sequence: CASSETGSAGANVLTF. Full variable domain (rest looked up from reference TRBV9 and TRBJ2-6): DSGVTQTPKHLITATGQRVTLRCSPRSGDLSVYWYQQSLDQGLQFLIQYYNGEERAKGNILERFSAQQFPDLHSELNLSSLELGDSALYFCASSETGSAGANVLTFGAGSRLTVL.